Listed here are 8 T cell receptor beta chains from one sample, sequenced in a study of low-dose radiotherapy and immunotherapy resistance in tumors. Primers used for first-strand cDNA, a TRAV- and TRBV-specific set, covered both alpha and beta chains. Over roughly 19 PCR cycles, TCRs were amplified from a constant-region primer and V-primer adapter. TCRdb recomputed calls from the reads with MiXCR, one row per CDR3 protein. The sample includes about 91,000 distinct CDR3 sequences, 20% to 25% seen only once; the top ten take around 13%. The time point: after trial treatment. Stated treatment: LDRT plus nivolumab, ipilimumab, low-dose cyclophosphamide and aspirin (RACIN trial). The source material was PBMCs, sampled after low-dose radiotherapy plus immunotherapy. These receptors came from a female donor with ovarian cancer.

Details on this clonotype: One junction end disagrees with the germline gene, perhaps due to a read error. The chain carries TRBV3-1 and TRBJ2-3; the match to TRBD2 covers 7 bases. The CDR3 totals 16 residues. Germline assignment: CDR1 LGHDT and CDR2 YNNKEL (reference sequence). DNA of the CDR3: TGTGCCGGCAGCTCCCGGACTAGTAGCCCCGCAGATACGCAGTATTTT. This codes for CAGSSRTSSPADTQYF.

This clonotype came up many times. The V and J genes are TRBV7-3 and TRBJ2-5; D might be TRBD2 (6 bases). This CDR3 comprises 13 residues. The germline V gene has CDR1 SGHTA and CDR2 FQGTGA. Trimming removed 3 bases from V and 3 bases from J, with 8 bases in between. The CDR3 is CASSFGLKETQYF. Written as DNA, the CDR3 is TGTGCCAGCAGCTTTGGACTAAAAGAGACCCAGTACTTC.

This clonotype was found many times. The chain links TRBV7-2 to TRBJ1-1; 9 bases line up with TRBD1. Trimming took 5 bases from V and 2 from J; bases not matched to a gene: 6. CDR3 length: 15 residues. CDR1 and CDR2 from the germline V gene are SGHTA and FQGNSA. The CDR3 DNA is TGTGCCAGCAGCCTGGACAGGGGTGCAAACACTGAAGCTTTCTTT. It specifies CASSLDRGANTEAFF.

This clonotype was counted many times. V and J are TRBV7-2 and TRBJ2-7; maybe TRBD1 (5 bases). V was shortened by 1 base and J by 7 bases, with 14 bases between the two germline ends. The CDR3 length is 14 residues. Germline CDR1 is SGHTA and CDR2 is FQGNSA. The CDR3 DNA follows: TGTGCCAGCAGCTTAGGCAGGGATGCCTTGGAGCAGTACTTC. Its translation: CASSLGRDALEQYF.

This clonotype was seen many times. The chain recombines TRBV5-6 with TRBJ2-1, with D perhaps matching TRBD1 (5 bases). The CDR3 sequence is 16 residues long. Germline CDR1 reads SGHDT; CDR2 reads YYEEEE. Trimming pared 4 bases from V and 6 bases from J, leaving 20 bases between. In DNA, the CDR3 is TGTGCCAGCAGCCCCGCCGGACAACTCCACCCCAATGAGCAGTTCTTC. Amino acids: CASSPAGQLHPNEQFF.

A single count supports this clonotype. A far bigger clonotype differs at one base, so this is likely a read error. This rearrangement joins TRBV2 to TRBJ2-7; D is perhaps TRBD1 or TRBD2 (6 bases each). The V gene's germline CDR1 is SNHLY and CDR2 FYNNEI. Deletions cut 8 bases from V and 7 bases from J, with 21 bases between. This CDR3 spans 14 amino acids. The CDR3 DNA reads TGTGCCAGCCGCACGGGAGTTAGGGACAATGAGCAGTACTTC. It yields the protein CASRTGVRDNEQYF. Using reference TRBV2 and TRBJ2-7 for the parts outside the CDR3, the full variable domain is EPEVTQTPSHQVTQMGQEVILRCVPISNHLYFYWYRQILGQKVEFLVSFYNNEISEKSEIFDDQFSVERPDGSNFTLKIRSTKLEDSAMYFCASRTGVRDNEQYFGPGTRLTVT.

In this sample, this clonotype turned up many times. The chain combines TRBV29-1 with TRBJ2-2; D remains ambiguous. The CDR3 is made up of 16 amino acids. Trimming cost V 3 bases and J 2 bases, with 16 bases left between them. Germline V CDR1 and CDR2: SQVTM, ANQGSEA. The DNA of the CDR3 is TGCAGCGTTGAGAGTTGGGCTGGCAGCAACACCGGGGAGCTGTTTTTT. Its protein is CSVESWAGSNTGELFF.

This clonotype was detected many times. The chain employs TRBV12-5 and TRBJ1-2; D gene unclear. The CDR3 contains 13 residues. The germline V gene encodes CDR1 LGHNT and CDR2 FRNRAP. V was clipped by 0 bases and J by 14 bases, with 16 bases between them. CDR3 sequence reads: CASGLVGPVLRTF. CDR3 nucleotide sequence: TGTGCTAGTGGTTTGGTAGGCCCCGTTCTTCGTACCTTC.